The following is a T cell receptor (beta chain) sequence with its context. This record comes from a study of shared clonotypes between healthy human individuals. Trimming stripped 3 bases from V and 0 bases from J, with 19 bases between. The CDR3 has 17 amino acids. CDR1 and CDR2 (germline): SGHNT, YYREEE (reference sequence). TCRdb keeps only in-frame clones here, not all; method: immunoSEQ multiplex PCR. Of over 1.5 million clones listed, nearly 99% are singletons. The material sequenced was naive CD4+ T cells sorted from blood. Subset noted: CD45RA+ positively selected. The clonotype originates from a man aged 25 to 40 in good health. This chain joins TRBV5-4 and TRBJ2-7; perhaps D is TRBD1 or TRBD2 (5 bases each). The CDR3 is CASSSRPLGRVSYEQYF. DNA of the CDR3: TGTGCCAGCAGCTCCCGCCCCCTGGGACGGGTCTCCTACGAGCAGTACTTC.